Shown below are 30 T cell receptor beta chains from a single sample sequenced in a study of cytomegalovirus exposure and HLA in healthy donors. PCR involved 60 Vbeta and 13 Jbeta primers. Measured with immunoSEQ multiplex PCR; TCRdb has only the in-frame clones, and not every one. The top ten hold less than 5% of the sample, which has around 160,000 clones, 68% seen once. The specimen was PBMCs. These receptor sequences come from a woman between 18 and 29 years old in good health and CMV-seropositive.

The chain is built from TRBV10-3 and TRBJ2-7; a weak D match, TRBD2 (5 bases). The V and J ends lost 9 bases and 5 bases respectively, with 20 bases between them. CDR1 and CDR2 from the germline V gene are ENHRY and SYGVKD. This CDR3 comprises 14 residues. The CDR3 DNA reads as TGTGCCATTGGTGGCCGGGTCCCTAGCCACGAGCAGTACTTC. This translates into CAIGGRVPSHEQYF.

The chain uses TRBV15 and TRBJ2-5; maybe TRBD2 (6 bases). The CDR3 runs 14 residues. CDR1 LNHNV and CDR2 YYDKDF come from the germline V gene (reference sequence). The germline V and J ends were trimmed by 6 bases and 5 bases, with 16 bases remaining between them. CDR3 sequence reads: CATRLRELGETQYF. CDR3 bases: TGTGCCACCAGGTTGCGGGAATTAGGGGAGACCCAGTACTTC.

The V and J genes are TRBV30 and TRBJ1-5; D is undetermined. The germline V and J ends were trimmed by 2 bases and 5 bases, with 7 bases remaining between them. This CDR3 has 12 amino acids. The germline CDR1 and CDR2 sequences are GTSNPN and SVGIG (reference sequence). The DNA of the CDR3 is TGTGCCTGGAGTCGCGAGGATCAGCCCCAGCATTTT. The encoded protein is CAWSREDQPQHF.

This clone was detected only a few times. A junction end diverges from the germline sequence, so it may reflect a read error. This chain connects TRBV7-7 to TRBJ2-5, with D hard to call. CDR1 is SSHAT, CDR2 FNYEAQ, per germline (reference sequence). This CDR3 contains 13 residues. The CDR3 DNA is TGTGCTAGCAGCTTTTATGGTAGCGAGACCCAGTACTTC. Encoded protein: CASSFYGSETQYF.

The V call is TRBV11-3, the J call TRBJ2-1; D is perhaps TRBD2 (7 bases). The germline V and J ends were trimmed by 5 bases and 9 bases, with 26 bases remaining between them. CDR3 length equals 17 residues. Looked up from germline, CDR1 is SGHNT and CDR2 is YENEEA. The CDR3 sequence is CASSPSGGPPRFGEQFF. In DNA, the CDR3 is TGTGCCAGCAGCCCCTCCGGGGGGCCGCCAAGATTCGGTGAGCAGTTCTTC. Full variable domain (remainder filled in from reference TRBV11-3 and TRBJ2-1): EAGVVQSPRYKIIEKKQPVAFWCNPISGHNTLYWYLQNLGQGPELLIRYENEEAVDDSQLPKDRFSAERLKGVDSTLKIQPAELGDSAVYLCASSPSGGPPRFGEQFFGPGTRLTVL.

As for this clone: A read error may account for a junction end that differs from germline. The same CDR3 arises from other DNA sequences in this sample as well. The chain couples TRBV25-1 to TRBJ1-6; D possibly corresponds to TRBD1 (5 bases). Germline V gene data show CDR1 as MGHDK and CDR2 as SYGVNS. The CDR3 is made up of 15 amino acids. Here the CDR3 reads CASSELWQGNSPLHF. The CDR3 DNA follows: TGTGCCAGCAGTGAATTGTGGCAGGGAAATTCACCCCTCCACTTC.

Comment on this clone: A read error may produce the germline difference seen at one junction end. This sequence joins TRBV4-1 and TRBJ2-7; D gene ambiguous. CDR1 and CDR2 (germline): MGHRA, YSYEKL. The CDR3 runs to 14 residues. The CDR3 protein is CASGQGYGSYEQYF. The CDR3 nucleotides read TGCGCCAGCGGCCAAGGGTACGGTTCCTACGAGCAGTACTTC.

CDR3 amino acids: CASNSQGMIYEQYF. Written as DNA, the CDR3 is TGTGCCAGCAACTCACAGGGTATGATCTACGAGCAGTACTTC. V gene TRBV5-6 combines with J gene TRBJ2-7, with D possibly TRBD1 on 6 matching bases. Trimming took 6 bases from V and 3 from J, leaving 16 bases between them. Germline V gene data show CDR1 as SGHDT and CDR2 as YYEEEE. This CDR3 is 14 amino acids long.

The genes are TRBV27 and TRBJ2-2, with D possibly matching TRBD2 (7 bases). Germline V lookup: CDR1 MNHEY, CDR2 SMNVEV (reference sequence). This CDR3 has 16 residues. V dropped 2 bases and J dropped 9 bases, with 19 bases sitting between them. The CDR3 sequence is CASSLRGGGGVRELFF. The CDR3 DNA is TGTGCCAGCAGTTTAAGGGGAGGGGGGGGCGTCAGGGAGCTGTTTTTT.

The CDR3 DNA reads as TGTGCCAGCTCACCGAGGATCGGGACAATCCAAGAGACCCAGTACTTC. As protein: CASSPRIGTIQETQYF. This chain connects TRBV18 to TRBJ2-5; tentatively, D is TRBD1 (6 bases). Germline V gives CDR1 KGHSH, CDR2 LQKENI. The V gene lost 3 bases and the J gene lost 1 base, with 15 bases spanning the gap. The CDR3 consists of 16 residues.

The chain carries TRBV2 and TRBJ2-7; TRBD2 agrees at 8 bases. This CDR3 contains 13 residues. Germline CDR1 SNHLY, CDR2 FYNNEI. Trimming cost V 10 bases and J 0 bases; bases outside gene matches: 5. CDR3 in amino acids: CATTGLDSYEQYF. CDR3 nucleotide sequence: TGTGCCACTACGGGACTAGACTCCTACGAGCAGTACTTC. Full variable domain (rest looked up from reference TRBV2 and TRBJ2-7): EPEVTQTPSHQVTQMGQEVILRCVPISNHLYFYWYRQILGQKVEFLVSFYNNEISEKSEIFDDQFSVERPDGSNFTLKIRSTKLEDSAMYFCATTGLDSYEQYFGPGTRLTVT.

The chain is built from TRBV27 and TRBJ1-5; D unresolved. From germline, CDR1 is MNHEY and CDR2 SMNVEV (reference sequence). V lost 1 base to trimming and J lost 5 bases, with 6 bases between them. This CDR3 comprises 13 residues. CDR3 loop: CASSLFRDQPQHF. The CDR3 DNA reads as TGTGCCAGCAGTTTATTCCGCGATCAGCCCCAGCATTTT.

CDR3 sequence: CASSLGTGTGNTGELFF. For the CDR3, the DNA is TGCGCCAGCAGCTTGGGAACCGGGACAGGGAACACCGGGGAGCTGTTTTTT. V usage is TRBV5-1 and J usage is TRBJ2-2; 8 nucleotides line up with TRBD1. The germline CDR1 and CDR2 sequences are SGHRS and YFSETQ. The CDR3 spans 17 residues. The V and J ends lost 0 bases and 1 base, in that order; junction bases with no gene match: 5.

This chain connects TRBV23-1 to TRBJ1-2; 9 bases are shared with TRBD1. TRBV23-1 carries the ORF label, with uncertain function. V shed 1 base and J 6 bases; nucleotides not matched to a gene: 12. This CDR3 is 17 amino acids long. The CDR3 loop reads CASSQFGNRDRADGYTF. In nucleotides, the CDR3 is TGCGCCAGCAGTCAATTCGGAAACCGGGACAGGGCTGATGGCTACACCTTC.

The genes are TRBV28 and TRBJ2-1; TRBD2 matches at 7 bases. V lost 7 bases, J lost 2 bases, and 11 bases stayed unmatched. The CDR3 loop spans 16 amino acids. CDR1 and CDR2 from the germline V gene are MDHEN and SYDVKM. CDR3 protein: CASKPRLRETYNEQFF. The CDR3 DNA reads as TGTGCCAGCAAACCGAGGCTGCGGGAGACCTACAATGAGCAGTTCTTC.

The V call is TRBV27, the J call TRBJ1-5; D call uncertain. Per the germline V gene, CDR1 is MNHEY and CDR2 is SMNVEV (reference sequence). V gave up 6 bases and J gave up 0 bases, with 21 bases separating them. This CDR3 spans 18 amino acids. The CDR3 region is CASSSRHPGRYSNQPQHF. In DNA, the CDR3 is TGTGCCAGCAGCTCCAGACACCCTGGAAGGTATAGCAATCAGCCCCAGCATTTT.

The chain has TRBV2 and TRBJ1-1; a possible D gene is TRBD1 (5 bases). Trimming took off 6 bases at V and 3 bases at J, with 14 bases between the two ends. Germline V gene sequence: CDR1 SNHLY, CDR2 FYNNEI. The CDR3 is made up of 14 amino acids. CDR3 bases: TGTGCCAGCAGCGAAAGGGGTTGGGACACTGAAGCTTTCTTT. As protein: CASSERGWDTEAFF.

The J gene is TRBJ1-6, the V gene TRBV7-2, with TRBD1 as a possible D gene (5 bases). Germline-derived CDR1 and CDR2 are SGHTA and FQGNSA. The length of the CDR3 is 13 residues. V was clipped by 2 bases and J by 9 bases, with 8 bases between them. CDR3 nucleotides: TGTGCCAGCAGCTTACAGGGCTCTTCACCCCTCCACTTT. Encoded protein: CASSLQGSSPLHF.

The chain carries TRBV27 and TRBJ1-1; 9 positions match TRBD1. Germline CDR1 reads MNHEY; CDR2 reads SMNVEV (reference sequence). V was clipped by 7 bases and J by 10 bases; unmatched bases: 16. The CDR3 runs to 15 residues. CDR3 bases: TGTGCCAGCAAACAAAACCCAGGGACAGGGCGAGGAGCTTTCTTT. Translation: CASKQNPGTGRGAFF.

The chain uses TRBV30 and TRBJ2-7; maybe TRBD2 (5 bases). CDR3 length: 14 residues. The V end lost 1 base, the J end lost 6 bases, and 16 bases lay between the germline ends. Germline V gene lookup returns CDR1 GTSNPN and CDR2 SVGIG (reference sequence). The CDR3 region has the DNA TGTGCCTGGAGTGGAGAGGGTATCATTCGCGAGCAGTACTTC. Its protein is CAWSGEGIIREQYF.

This clone was seen just once. The J gene is TRBJ1-3, the V gene TRBV9; no firm D call. Germline V gives CDR1 SGDLS, CDR2 YYNGEE. This CDR3 has 19 amino acids. Trimming took 0 bases from V and 0 from J, leaving 19 bases between them. CDR3 residues: CASSVESGFGGYSGNTIYF. CDR3 nucleotides: TGTGCCAGCAGCGTAGAATCTGGGTTCGGCGGCTACTCTGGAAACACCATATATTTT. Full variable domain (outside the CDR3, taken from reference TRBV9 and TRBJ1-3): DSGVTQTPKHLITATGQRVTLRCSPRSGDLSVYWYQQSLDQGLQFLIQYYNGEERAKGNILERFSAQQFPDLHSELNLSSLELGDSALYFCASSVESGFGGYSGNTIYFGEGSWLTVV.

V usage is TRBV27 and J usage is TRBJ2-1; maybe TRBD1 (6 bases). The V gene's germline CDR1 is MNHEY and CDR2 SMNVEV (reference sequence). This CDR3 is 15 amino acids long. V lost 2 bases and J lost 7, with 15 bases in between. The CDR3 loop is CASSLGQGLVNEQFF. The CDR3 DNA reads as TGTGCCAGCAGTTTAGGTCAGGGGCTTGTGAATGAGCAGTTCTTC.

This clone came up a few times. The CDR3 loop reads CASSLRQGKIGAANYEQYF. Here the CDR3 DNA reads TGTGCCAGCAGCTTACGACAGGGAAAAATTGGGGCCGCCAACTACGAGCAGTACTTC. V is TRBV13 and J is TRBJ2-7, with 7 bases that match TRBD1. The length of the CDR3 is 19 residues. Losses at the gene ends were 2 bases for V and 3 bases for J; bases not matched to a gene: 19. Germline CDR1 and CDR2: PRHDT and FYEKMQ (reference sequence).

Only a few counts were recorded for this clone. This chain connects TRBV7-2 to TRBJ2-7; 11 bases are shared with TRBD2. CDR1 and CDR2 from the germline V gene are SGHTA and FQGNSA. This CDR3 comprises 15 residues. Trimming took 1 base from V and 5 from J; bases not matched to a gene: 4. The CDR3 protein is CASSLDLAGGNEQYF. The CDR3 region has the DNA TGTGCCAGCAGCTTAGACCTAGCGGGAGGAAACGAGCAGTACTTC.

CDR3 sequence: CASSVARDLAGGYNEQFF. CDR3 coding DNA: TGTGCCAGCAGCGTAGCTAGGGATCTAGCGGGGGGATACAATGAGCAGTTCTTC. The chain joins TRBV9 to TRBJ2-1, with 11 positions matching TRBD2. The CDR3 loop spans 18 amino acids. V lost 0 bases to trimming and J lost 4 bases; unmatched junction nucleotides: 9. CDR1 and CDR2 from the germline V gene are SGDLS and YYNGEE.

This clone was detected once. The rearrangement joins TRBV7-9 to TRBJ2-7; 7 nucleotides agree with TRBD1. V lost 5 bases and J lost 3; bases outside the gene matches: 7. Germline values: CDR1 SEHNR, CDR2 FQNEAQ (reference sequence). This CDR3 is 14 amino acids long. CDR3 nucleotide sequence: TGTGCCAGCAGCGCAGGGACAGCCCTCTACGAGCAGTACTTC. Protein: CASSAGTALYEQYF. Together with reference TRBV7-9 and TRBJ2-7, the CDR3 gives the full variable domain: DTGVSQNPRHKITKRGQNVTFRCDPISEHNRLYWYRQTLGQGPEFLTYFQNEAQLEKSRLLSDRFSAERPKGSFSTLEIQRTEQGDSAMYLCASSAGTALYEQYFGPGTRLTVT.

The chain couples TRBV7-8 to TRBJ2-7, with D possibly being TRBD1 (5 bases). CDR1 is SGHVS and CDR2 is FQNEAQ in the germline V gene. Deletions cut 7 bases from V and 0 bases from J, with 10 bases between. This CDR3 is built from 13 residues. CDR3 bases: TGTGCCAGCACCGACAGACTCTCCTACGAGCAGTACTTC. This translates into CASTDRLSYEQYF.

The chain joins TRBV2 to TRBJ1-5; 9 positions match TRBD1. The germline V gene encodes CDR1 SNHLY and CDR2 FYNNEI. Trimming cost V 5 bases and J 4 bases; bases outside gene matches: 3. The CDR3 is 14 residues long. CDR3 protein: CASSQQGANQPQHF. The CDR3 DNA follows: TGTGCCAGCAGTCAACAGGGGGCGAATCAGCCCCAGCATTTT.

The rearrangement uses TRBV6-1 and TRBJ2-7; 8 bases line up with TRBD1. Germline V gene sequence: CDR1 MNHNS, CDR2 SASEGT. The CDR3 covers 19 residues. The trim removed 4 bases at V and 5 bases at J, leaving 22 bases unmatched. The CDR3 DNA sequence: TGTGCCAGCAGTGGAACAGGGGGACCCAACAGGATTAGGTCCAACGAGCAGTACTTC. Residues: CASSGTGGPNRIRSNEQYF.

The chain couples TRBV27 to TRBJ2-7; 8 nucleotides line up with TRBD2. The CDR3 covers 15 residues. Germline V gene sequence: CDR1 MNHEY, CDR2 SMNVEV (reference sequence). Trimming cost V 5 bases and J 3 bases; bases outside gene matches: 9. The CDR3 sequence: CASSARAGAGYEQYF. As DNA, the CDR3 is TGTGCCAGCAGTGCCAGAGCGGGAGCAGGCTACGAGCAGTACTTC.